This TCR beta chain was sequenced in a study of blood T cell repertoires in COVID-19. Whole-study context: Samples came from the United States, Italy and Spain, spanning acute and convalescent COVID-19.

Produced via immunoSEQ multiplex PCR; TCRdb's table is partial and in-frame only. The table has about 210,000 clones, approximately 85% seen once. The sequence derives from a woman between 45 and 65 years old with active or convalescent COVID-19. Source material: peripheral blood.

CDR3 in amino acids: CASSFTRGAFF. The CDR3 DNA reads TGTGCCAGCAGTTTTACCCGAGGAGCTTTCTTT. The chain recombines TRBV28 with TRBJ1-1; D gene uncertain. CDR1 MDHEN and CDR2 SYDVKM come from the germline V gene. V was trimmed by 3 bases and J by 10 bases, leaving 9 bases between them. The CDR3 is made up of 11 amino acids.